This T cell receptor (beta chain) was observed in a study of post-analysis software for immune sequencing data. Broader study findings: Controls significantly exceeded multiple sclerosis patients in normalized Chao1 diversity. Included in a set of five TRBV segments more frequent in patients than controls were TRBV5-6, TRBV5-1 and TRBV20-1.

Unique molecular identifiers were carried by the TCR beta cDNA libraries. Between roughly 0.9 and 11 million T cells gave rise to approximately 520,000 cDNA molecules. TCRdb passed the PCR reads through MiXCR, listing each CDR3 protein once. The sample has roughly 800,000 distinct CDR3 sequences, roughly half seen once. Trimming removed 3 bases at V and 0 bases at J, with 11 bases between. CDR1 is SQVTM and CDR2 is ANQGSEA in the germline V gene. The CDR3 is made up of 14 amino acids. In this sample, this clonotype turned up many times. Its antigen remains unknown. Sequencing used blood. V gene TRBV29-1 combines with J gene TRBJ1-2, with D possibly TRBD1 on 5 matching bases. The receptor was derived from a girl aged 5-17 years with multiple sclerosis. CDR3 loop: CSVDSGPSNYGYTF. CDR3 sequence (DNA): TGCAGCGTTGACTCGGGACCATCTAACTATGGCTACACCTTC.